The entry below gives a single T cell receptor beta chain sequence along with its context. Its antigen is unidentified. Assay: immunoSEQ multiplex PCR; the TCRdb copy retains only in-frame clones and omits some. The data contain approximately 84,000 clones, more than 80% of them singletons. This specimen comes from a study of PD-1 blockade in classical Hodgkin lymphoma. Regarding the study as a whole: Significantly greater TCR diversity emerged by C4D1 in CD4+ cells but not CD8+ cells.

Germline CDR1 is SGHTA and CDR2 is FQGNSA. The V and J ends lost 5 bases and 0 bases respectively, with 10 bases between them. The CDR3 extends over 15 amino acids. Specified time point: cycle 4 day 1 (C4D1), after 5 to 7 weeks of nivolumab. Each patient relapsed following autologous stem cell transplantation, and prior brentuximab vedotin exposure differed. This sequence joins TRBV7-2 and TRBJ1-4; D not certain. The sequence was obtained from a human donor with classical Hodgkin lymphoma. The sample here was peripheral blood mononuclear cells (PBMCs), taken before the fourth cycle of nivolumab. CDR3 sequence (DNA): TGTGCCAGCAGCCTCATCCATGCAACTAATGAAAAACTGTTTTTT. Residues: CASSLIHATNEKLFF.